The 7 T cell receptor beta chains listed next were all sequenced from one sample in a study of T cells in tumors after PD-1 blockade. Measured with immunoSEQ multiplex PCR; TCRdb has only the in-frame clones, and not every one. The sample holds 10,000 to 15,000 clones; around 60% are singletons and the top ten take over 25%. The sample here was tumor tissue, taken before anti-PD-1 treatment. These receptor sequences come from a human donor with cutaneous squamous cell carcinoma.

The chain links TRBV2 to TRBJ2-7; D call uncertain. The CDR3 length is 12 residues. Germline V gene lookup returns CDR1 SNHLY and CDR2 FYNNEI. Trimming took 7 bases from V and 1 from J, leaving 8 bases between them. The CDR3 DNA reads as TGTGCCAGCACTTCACAGTCCTACGAGCAGTACTTC. Residues: CASTSQSYEQYF. Together with reference TRBV2 and TRBJ2-7, the CDR3 gives the full variable domain: EPEVTQTPSHQVTQMGQEVILRCVPISNHLYFYWYRQILGQKVEFLVSFYNNEISEKSEIFDDQFSVERPDGSNFTLKIRSTKLEDSAMYFCASTSQSYEQYFGPGTRLTVT.

The chain carries TRBV10-3 and TRBJ2-7; D tentatively fits TRBD1 or TRBD2 (6 bases each). The length of the CDR3 is 14 residues. The germline V gene has CDR1 ENHRY and CDR2 SYGVKD. With 6 bases removed from V and 0 bases from J, the gap between germline ends came to 12 bases. The CDR3 loop is CAIREGGSSYEQYF. As DNA, the CDR3 is TGTGCCATCAGGGAAGGGGGGAGCTCCTACGAGCAGTACTTC.

The rearrangement joins TRBV28 to TRBJ2-7, with 9 bases matching TRBD2. The CDR3 loop spans 15 amino acids. After removal of 5 bases from V and 2 bases from J, the junction contained 7 bases not matched to a gene. Germline V lookup: CDR1 MDHEN, CDR2 SYDVKM. CDR3 coding DNA: TGTGCCAGCAGTAAACAAGCGGGAGGTCCCTACGAGCAGTACTTC. Its protein product is CASSKQAGGPYEQYF.

As to this clone: Other DNA sequences in this specimen translate into the identical CDR3. The rearrangement joins TRBV18 to TRBJ1-2; D is uncertain. Between the trimmed V and J ends, which lost 3 bases and 1 base, there was a span of 12 bases. Germline V gene data show CDR1 as KGHSH and CDR2 as LQKENI. The CDR3 has 15 amino acids. CDR3 region: CASSPRGILNYGYTF. The CDR3 DNA sequence: TGTGCCAGCTCACCGCGGGGTATTCTTAACTATGGCTACACCTTC.

The genes are TRBV27 and TRBJ2-1; D gene unclear. V was cut by 8 bases and J by 6 bases, with 14 bases left in between. The CDR3 has 13 residues. Germline CDR1 and CDR2: MNHEY and SMNVEV (reference sequence). As DNA, the CDR3 is TGTGCCAGCTCCTATAGTAATTCCAATGAGCAGTTCTTC. Translating it yields CASSYSNSNEQFF.

The J gene is TRBJ2-3, the V gene TRBV7-9; 9 bases align to TRBD2. This CDR3 contains 17 residues. J gave up 1 base and V 1 base, and 6 bases lay outside the gene matches. The germline V gene has CDR1 SEHNR and CDR2 FQNEAQ (reference sequence). The CDR3 sequence: CASSLGASGDRTDTQYF. CDR3 nucleotides: TGTGCCAGCAGCTTAGGGGCTAGCGGGGACCGCACAGATACGCAGTATTTT.

V gene TRBV5-4 combines with J gene TRBJ1-1; 7 bases align to TRBD1. V was pared by 2 bases and J by 7 bases, with 14 bases of the junction left unmatched. CDR3 length equals 16 residues. Germline CDR1 is SGHNT and CDR2 is YYREEE (reference sequence). The CDR3 reads CASSFLGRGFRDEAFF. The CDR3 DNA follows: TGTGCCAGCAGCTTTCTAGGCAGGGGGTTCCGGGATGAAGCTTTCTTT.